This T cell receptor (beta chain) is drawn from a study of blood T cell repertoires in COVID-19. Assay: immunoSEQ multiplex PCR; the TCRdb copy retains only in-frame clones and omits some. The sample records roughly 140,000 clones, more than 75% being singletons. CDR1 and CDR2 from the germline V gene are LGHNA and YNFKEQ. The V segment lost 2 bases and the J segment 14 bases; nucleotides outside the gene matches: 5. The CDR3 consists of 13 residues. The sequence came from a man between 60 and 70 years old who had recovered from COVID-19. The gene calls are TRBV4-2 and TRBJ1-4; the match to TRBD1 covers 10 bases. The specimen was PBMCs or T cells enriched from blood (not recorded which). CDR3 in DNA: TGTGCCAGCAGCCAAAAGAGGGGACAGGGGCTGTTTTTT. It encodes CASSQKRGQGLFF.